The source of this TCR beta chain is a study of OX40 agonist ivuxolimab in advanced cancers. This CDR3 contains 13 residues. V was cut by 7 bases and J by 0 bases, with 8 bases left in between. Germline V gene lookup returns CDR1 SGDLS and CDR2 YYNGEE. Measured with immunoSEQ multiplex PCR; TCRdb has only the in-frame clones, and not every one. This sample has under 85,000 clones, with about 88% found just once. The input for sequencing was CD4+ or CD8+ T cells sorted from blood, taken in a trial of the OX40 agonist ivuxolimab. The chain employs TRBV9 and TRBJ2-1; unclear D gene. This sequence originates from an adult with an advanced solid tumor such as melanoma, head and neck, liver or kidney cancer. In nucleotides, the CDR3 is TGTGCCAGCGGTAGGGCCTCCTACAATGAGCAGTTCTTC. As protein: CASGRASYNEQFF.